This T cell receptor (beta chain) originates from a study of T cell repertoires in cytomegalovirus infection. Study-wide context: From public TCR beta signatures came an indication of both CMV infection and matching HLA type. Findings and caveats of the study: Carriage of CMV together with the relevant HLA was identifiable through cumulative public TCR beta family frequency. It was HLA-C-restricted CMV-specific TCR beta clonotypes that dominated the response ex vivo.

TCRdb reprocessed the reads via MiXCR and lists one record per CDR3 protein. The repertoire has under 850,000 distinct CDR3 sequences, less than 40% of them found once; the top ten carry 2.5% to 3%. The V gene end was trimmed by 5 bases and the J gene end by 4 bases; junction bases not matched to a gene: 7. The length of the CDR3 is 14 residues. This clonotype was observed many times. Its antigen is as yet unknown. Source material: PBMCs. This sequence was found in a human donor in good health (CMV status not recorded). Some clones in this sample may be carry-over from other donors' samples. This chain uses TRBV12-3 or TRBV12-4 with TRBJ1-2; 7 bases are shared with TRBD1. CDR3 sequence (DNA): TGTGCCAGCAGTCATCGGACAGGTTCCTATGGCTACACCTTC. Translating gives CASSHRTGSYGYTF.